These 8 T cell receptor beta chains were sequenced from one sample in a study of blood T cell repertoires in COVID-19. The data were produced by immunoSEQ multiplex PCR, yet TCRdb's version contains in-frame clones alone and is incomplete. Of roughly 290,000 clones listed, roughly 90% are singletons. Material: peripheral blood. Receptors originate from a woman in her 30s with COVID-19, enrolled during active disease.

This clone is a singleton in its sample. The same CDR3 can be traced to other DNA sequences in this sample. The gene calls are TRBV6-5 and TRBJ2-7, with a possible D match to TRBD2 (5 bases). The CDR3 consists of 12 residues. Trimming took off 5 bases at V and 4 bases at J, with 9 bases between the two ends. The germline V gene encodes CDR1 MNHEY and CDR2 SVGAGI. DNA of the CDR3: TGTGCCAGCAGTCGGGGTGGGTACGAGCAGTACTTC. It encodes CASSRGGYEQYF.

V usage is TRBV7-2 and J usage is TRBJ2-3; D uncertain. This CDR3 has 11 amino acids. Germline lookup yields CDR1 SGHTA and CDR2 FQGNSA. The ends were cut back, 6 bases at V and 5 bases at J, with 6 bases in the middle. The CDR3 loop is CASRGGDTQYF. The CDR3 coding sequence is TGTGCCAGCAGAGGCGGAGATACGCAGTATTTT.

In its sample, this clone was seen a few times. The chain's CDR3 is CASSRLRSGATGYRQPQHF. The DNA for the CDR3 is TGTGCCAGCAGCCGCTTACGGAGTGGGGCCACAGGGTATAGGCAGCCCCAGCATTTT. The V gene is TRBV7-6, the J gene TRBJ1-5, with D possibly being TRBD1 (6 bases). V dropped 5 bases and J dropped 7 bases, with 30 bases sitting between them. This CDR3 contains 19 residues. Germline-derived CDR1 and CDR2 are SGHVS and FNYEAQ.

The V gene is TRBV7-8, the J gene TRBJ2-2; possible D gene TRBD2, 6 bases. The CDR3 contains 14 residues. V was pared by 3 bases and J by 4 bases, with 9 bases between. Germline CDR1 SGHVS, CDR2 FQNEAQ. This CDR3 is CASSFAGPTGELFF. CDR3 nucleotides: TGTGCCAGCAGCTTCGCGGGGCCCACCGGGGAGCTGTTTTTT.

The J gene is TRBJ2-5, the V gene TRBV18; tentative D call: TRBD1 (5 bases). In germline, CDR1 is KGHSH, CDR2 LQKENI. The CDR3 runs 13 residues. Trimming cost V 6 bases and J 5 bases, with 13 bases left between them. The CDR3 region has the DNA TGTGCCAGCTCTCTCAGGGTCTCGGAGACCCAGTACTTC. Its translation: CASSLRVSETQYF.

The chain combines TRBV5-1 with TRBJ2-1, with D perhaps matching TRBD2 (5 bases). Germline CDR1 is SGHRS and CDR2 is YFSETQ. V dropped 4 bases and J dropped 0 bases, with 14 bases sitting between them. The CDR3 is 16 amino acids. As DNA, the CDR3 is TGCGCCAGCAGCCCCGAAGCGGTTAGCTCCTACAATGAGCAGTTCTTC. Its protein product is CASSPEAVSSYNEQFF.

The chain is built from TRBV6-5 and TRBJ2-1, with 7 bases fitting TRBD1. Germline CDR1 and CDR2: MNHEY and SVGAGI. The CDR3 spans 12 residues. Trimming at V came to 6 bases and at J to 7 bases, leaving 3 bases not matched to a gene. The CDR3 coding sequence is TGTGCCAGCAGGACAGGGAAGAATGAGCAGTTCTTC. Amino acids: CASRTGKNEQFF.

The V gene is TRBV7-2, the J gene TRBJ2-3; 10 nucleotides line up with TRBD2. V shed 5 bases and J 4 bases; nucleotides not matched to a gene: 3. Germline CDR1 and CDR2: SGHTA and FQGNSA. The CDR3 length is 14 residues. CDR3 sequence reads: CASSLTSGADTQYF. The DNA for the CDR3 is TGTGCCAGCAGCCTTACTAGCGGGGCAGATACGCAGTATTTT. Full variable domain (remainder filled in from reference TRBV7-2 and TRBJ2-3): GAGVSQSPSNKVTEKGKDVELRCDPISGHTALYWYRQSLGQGLEFLIYFQGNSAPDKSGLPSDRFSAERTGGSVSTLTIQRTQQEDSAVYLCASSLTSGADTQYFGPGTRLTVL.